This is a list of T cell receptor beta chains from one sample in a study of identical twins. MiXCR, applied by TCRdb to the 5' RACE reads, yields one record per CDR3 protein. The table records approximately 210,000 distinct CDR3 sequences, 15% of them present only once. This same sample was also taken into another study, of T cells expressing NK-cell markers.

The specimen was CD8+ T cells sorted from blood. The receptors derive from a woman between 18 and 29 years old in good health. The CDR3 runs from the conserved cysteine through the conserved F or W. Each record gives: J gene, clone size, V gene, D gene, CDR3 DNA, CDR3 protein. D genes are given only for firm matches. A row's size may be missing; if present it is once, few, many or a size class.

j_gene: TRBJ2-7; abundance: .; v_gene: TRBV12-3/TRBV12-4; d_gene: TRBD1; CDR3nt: TGTGCCAGCAGTCCAGGGGGCTGGAACGAGCAGTACTTC; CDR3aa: CASSPGGWNEQYF
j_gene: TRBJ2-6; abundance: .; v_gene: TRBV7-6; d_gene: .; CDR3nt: TGTGCCAGCAGCCCTCAGGCGGGGCGGAGGGACAACGTCCTGACTTTC; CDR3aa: CASSPQAGRRDNVLTF
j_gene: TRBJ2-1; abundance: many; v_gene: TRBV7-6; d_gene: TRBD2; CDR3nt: TGTGCCAGCAGCTCCGGACTAGCGCAAAGGAGGGGTGAGCAGTTCTTC; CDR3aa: CASSSGLAQRRGEQFF
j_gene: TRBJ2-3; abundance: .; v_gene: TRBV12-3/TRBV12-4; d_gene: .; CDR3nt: TGTGCCAGCGGAGGGGGTGGGACAGACACAGATACGCAGTATTTT; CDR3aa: CASGGGGTDTDTQYF
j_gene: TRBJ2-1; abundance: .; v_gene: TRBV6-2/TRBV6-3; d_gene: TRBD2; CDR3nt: TGTGCCAGCAGTCCGTCTTGGCGGGAGGCCAATGAGCAGTTCTTC; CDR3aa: CASSPSWREANEQFF
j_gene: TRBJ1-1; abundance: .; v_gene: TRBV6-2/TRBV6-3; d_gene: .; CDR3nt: TGTGCCAGCAGTTACCAAGGGAACACTGAAGCTTTCTTT; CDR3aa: CASSYQGNTEAFF
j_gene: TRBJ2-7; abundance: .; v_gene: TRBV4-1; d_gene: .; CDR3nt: TGCGCCAGCGCCGAGGGGCGAACAAACGAGCAGTACTTC; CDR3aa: CASAEGRTNEQYF
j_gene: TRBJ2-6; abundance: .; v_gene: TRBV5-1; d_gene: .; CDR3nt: TGCGCCAGCAGCTTCCGACAGGCCTCTGGGGCCAACGTCCTGACTTTC; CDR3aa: CASSFRQASGANVLTF
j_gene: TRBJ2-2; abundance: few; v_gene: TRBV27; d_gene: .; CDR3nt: TGTGCCAGCACCATAATAGGGGGGCCCGGGGAGCTGTTTTTT; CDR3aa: CASTIIGGPGELFF
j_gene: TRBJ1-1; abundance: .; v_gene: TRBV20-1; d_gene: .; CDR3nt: TGCAGTGCTATAGGCGGGACGGGGACTGAAGCTTTCTTT; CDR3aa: CSAIGGTGTEAFF
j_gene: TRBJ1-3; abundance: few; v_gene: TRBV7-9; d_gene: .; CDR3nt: TGTGCCAGCAGCCCCATGGGGGGGAACACGTCTGGAAACACCATATATTTT; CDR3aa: CASSPMGGNTSGNTIYF
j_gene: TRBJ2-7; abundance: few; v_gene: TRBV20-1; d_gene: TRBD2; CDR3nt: TGCAGTGCTCCTACTAGCGGGGCCTCCTACGAGCAGTACTTC; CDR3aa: CSAPTSGASYEQYF
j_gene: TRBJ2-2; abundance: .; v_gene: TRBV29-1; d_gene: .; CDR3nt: TGCAGCGTTGTATCAGGGTCCGGGGAGCTGTTTTTT; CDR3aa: CSVVSGSGELFF
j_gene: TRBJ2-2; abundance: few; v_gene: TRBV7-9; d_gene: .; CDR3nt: TGTGCCAGCAGCCGCGGGAACACCGGGGAGCTGTTTTTT; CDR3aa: CASSRGNTGELFF
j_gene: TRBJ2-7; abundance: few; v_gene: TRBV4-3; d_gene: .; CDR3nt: TGCGCCAGCAGCCAAGTCGGCCGGAGCACCTACGAGCAGTACTTC; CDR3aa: CASSQVGRSTYEQYF
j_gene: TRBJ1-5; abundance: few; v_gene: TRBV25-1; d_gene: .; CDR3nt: TGTGCCAGCAGTGAGAGTAGCAATCAGCCCCAGCATTTT; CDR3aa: CASSESSNQPQHF
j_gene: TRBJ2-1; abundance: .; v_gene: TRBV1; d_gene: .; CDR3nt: TGCACCAGCAGCCCCGGGCCCCTCCTCAGGGAGCAGTTCTTC; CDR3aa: CTSSPGPLLREQFF
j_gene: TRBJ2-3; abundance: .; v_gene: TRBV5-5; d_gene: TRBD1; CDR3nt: TGTGCCAGCAGCCCATGGGACAGGACCACAGATACGCAGTATTTT; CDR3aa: CASSPWDRTTDTQYF
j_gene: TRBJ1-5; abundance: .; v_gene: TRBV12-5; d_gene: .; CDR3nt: TGTGCTAGTGGTTTCAATCAGCCCCAGCATTTT; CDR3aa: CASGFNQPQHF
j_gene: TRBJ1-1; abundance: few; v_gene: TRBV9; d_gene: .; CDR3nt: TGTGCCAGCAGCGTAGGGGGTCGGGGGACTGAAGCTTTCTTT; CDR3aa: CASSVGGRGTEAFF
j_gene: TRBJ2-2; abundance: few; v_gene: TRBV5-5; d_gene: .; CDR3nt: TGTGCCAGCAGCTTGGTTGCCGGGCCCGGGGAGCTGTTTTTT; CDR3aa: CASSLVAGPGELFF
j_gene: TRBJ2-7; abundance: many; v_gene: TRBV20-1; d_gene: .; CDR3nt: TGCAGTGCTAGACTGCTGGGCGAGCAGTACTTC; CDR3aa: CSARLLGEQYF
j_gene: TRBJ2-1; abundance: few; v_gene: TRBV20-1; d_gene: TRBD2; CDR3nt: TGCAGTGCTAGAGATATGATAGCGGGATCGCCCTATGAGCAGTTCTTC; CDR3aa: CSARDMIAGSPYEQFF
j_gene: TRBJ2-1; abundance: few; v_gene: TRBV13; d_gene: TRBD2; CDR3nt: TGTGCCAGCAGCCGACAACAGGGACTAGCGGGAGGCAATGAGCAGTTCTTC; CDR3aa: CASSRQQGLAGGNEQFF
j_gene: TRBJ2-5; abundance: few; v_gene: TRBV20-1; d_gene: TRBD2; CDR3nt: TGCAGTGCGGGGTACGGACTAGCGGGGCCCCTATACCAAGAGACCCAGTACTTC; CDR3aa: CSAGYGLAGPLYQETQYF
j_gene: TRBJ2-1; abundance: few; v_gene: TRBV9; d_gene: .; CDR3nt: TGTGCCAGCAGCGTAGGGACCCCAAGGGAGCAGTTCTTC; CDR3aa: CASSVGTPREQFF
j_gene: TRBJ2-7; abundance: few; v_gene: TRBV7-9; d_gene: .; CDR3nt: TGTGCCAGCAGCTTAGCCGCGGGATCCGAGCAGTACTTC; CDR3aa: CASSLAAGSEQYF
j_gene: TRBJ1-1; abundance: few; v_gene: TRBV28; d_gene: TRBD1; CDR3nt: TGTGCCAGCAGTCTGCGGACAGGGTCTGGGAGTGGCACTGAAGCTTTCTTT; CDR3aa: CASSLRTGSGSGTEAFF
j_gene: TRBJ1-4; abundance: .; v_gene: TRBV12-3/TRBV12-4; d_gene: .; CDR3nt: TGTGCCAGCAGTGTGCCGGGGAACCTCCATGAAAAACTGTTTTTT; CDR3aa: CASSVPGNLHEKLFF
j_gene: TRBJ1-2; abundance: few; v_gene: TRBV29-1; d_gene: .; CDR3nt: TGCAGCCTCCAGAGGGACTTCGAGCCGGGCTACACCTTC; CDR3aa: CSLQRDFEPGYTF
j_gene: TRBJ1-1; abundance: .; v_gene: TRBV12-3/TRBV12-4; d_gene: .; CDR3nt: TGTGCCACCAAAGAACCGGACGGACTGTACACTGAAGCTTTCTTT; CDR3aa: CATKEPDGLYTEAFF
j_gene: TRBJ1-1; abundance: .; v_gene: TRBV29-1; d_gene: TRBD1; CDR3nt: TGCAGCGTTGAAGCCGGACAGGTCACTACCCGGGCTTTCTTT; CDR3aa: CSVEAGQVTTRAFF
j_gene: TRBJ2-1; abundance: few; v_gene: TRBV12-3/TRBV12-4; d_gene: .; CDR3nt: TGTGCCAGCAGAACTCGACCCGGGCCCCATGAGCAGTTCTTC; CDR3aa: CASRTRPGPHEQFF
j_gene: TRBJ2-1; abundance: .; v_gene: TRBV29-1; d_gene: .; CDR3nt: TGCAGCGGGGGACCTGACTACAATGAGCAGTTCTTC; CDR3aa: CSGGPDYNEQFF
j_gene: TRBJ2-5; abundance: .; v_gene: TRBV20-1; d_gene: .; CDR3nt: TGCAGTGCCCGGGGGGCTCCACAAGAGACCCAGTACTTC; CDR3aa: CSARGAPQETQYF
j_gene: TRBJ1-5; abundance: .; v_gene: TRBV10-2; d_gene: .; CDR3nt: TGCGCCAGCCAAAGGGACACTTCTCAGCCCCAGCATTTT; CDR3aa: CASQRDTSQPQHF
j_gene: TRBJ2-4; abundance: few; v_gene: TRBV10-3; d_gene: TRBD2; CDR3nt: TGTGCCACCAACCAGCGGGGGGGCTACATTCAGTACTTC; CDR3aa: CATNQRGGYIQYF
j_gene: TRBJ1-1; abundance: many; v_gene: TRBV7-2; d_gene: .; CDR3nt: TGTGCCAGCAGCGTGACAGTGAACACTGAAGCTTTCTTT; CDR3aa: CASSVTVNTEAFF
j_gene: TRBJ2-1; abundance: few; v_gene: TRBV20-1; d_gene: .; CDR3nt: TGCAGTAGACTTGGCTACAATGAGCAGTTCTTC; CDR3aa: CSRLGYNEQFF
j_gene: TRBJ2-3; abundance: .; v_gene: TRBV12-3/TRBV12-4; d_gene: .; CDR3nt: TGTGCCAGCAGCCCAGGGTTTCACACAGATACGCAGTATTTT; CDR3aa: CASSPGFHTDTQYF
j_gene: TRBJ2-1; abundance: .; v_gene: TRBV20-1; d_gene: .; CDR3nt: TGCAGTGCTAGAGATCAAACGAATCAGAGGTTTGGTGAGCAGTTCTTC; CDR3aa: CSARDQTNQRFGEQFF
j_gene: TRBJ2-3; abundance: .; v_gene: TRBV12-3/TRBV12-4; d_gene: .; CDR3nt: TGTGCCAGCAGCCTTGCCGTGGATACGCAGTATTTT; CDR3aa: CASSLAVDTQYF
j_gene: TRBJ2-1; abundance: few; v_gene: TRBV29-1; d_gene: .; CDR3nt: TGCAGCGTTGACGCGGGATTATCCTACAATGAGCAGTTCTTC; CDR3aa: CSVDAGLSYNEQFF
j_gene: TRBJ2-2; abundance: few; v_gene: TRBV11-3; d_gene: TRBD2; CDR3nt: TGTGCCAGCAGCTTAGTTGAGGGGGGGACTAGCGACGAAGAGATGAACACCGGGGAGCTGTTTTTT; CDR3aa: CASSLVEGGTSDEEMNTGELFF
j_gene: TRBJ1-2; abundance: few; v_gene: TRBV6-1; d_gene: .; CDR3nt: TGTGCCAGCAGTGATTCTGGTGGCTACACCTTC; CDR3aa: CASSDSGGYTF
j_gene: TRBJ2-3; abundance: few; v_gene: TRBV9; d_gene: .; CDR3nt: TGTGCCAGCAGTTCCAGCGGGTCCACAGATACGCAGTATTTT; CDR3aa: CASSSSGSTDTQYF
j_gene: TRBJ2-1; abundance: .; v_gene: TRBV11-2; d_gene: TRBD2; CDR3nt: TGTGCCAGCAGACGCCCCGGGACTAGCGGTGCTGAGCAGTTCTTC; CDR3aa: CASRRPGTSGAEQFF
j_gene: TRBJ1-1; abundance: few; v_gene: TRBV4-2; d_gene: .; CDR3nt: TGTGCCAGCAGTCAGGGGATGAACACTGAAGCTTTCTTT; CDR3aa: CASSQGMNTEAFF
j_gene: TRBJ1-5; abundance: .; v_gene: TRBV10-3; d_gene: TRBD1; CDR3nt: TGTGCCATCAGTGGGGGACAGTATAGCAATCAGCCCCAGCATTTT; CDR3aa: CAISGGQYSNQPQHF
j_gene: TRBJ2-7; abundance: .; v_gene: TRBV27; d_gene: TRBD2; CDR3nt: TGTGCCAGCAGTTTAGGACTAGCGCATTACGAGCAGTACTTC; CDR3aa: CASSLGLAHYEQYF
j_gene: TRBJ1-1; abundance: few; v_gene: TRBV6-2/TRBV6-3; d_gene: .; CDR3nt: TGTGCCAGCAGTTACTCGATTGACCCAAAGATAACTGAAGCTTTCTTT; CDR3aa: CASSYSIDPKITEAFF
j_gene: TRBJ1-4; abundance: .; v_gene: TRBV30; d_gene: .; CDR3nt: TGTGCCATGGGACTAGGCGAAAAACTGTTTTTT; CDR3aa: CAMGLGEKLFF
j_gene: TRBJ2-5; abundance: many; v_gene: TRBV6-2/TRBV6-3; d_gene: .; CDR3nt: TGTGCCAGCAGTTACGAGGTCGGAGAGACCCAGTACTTC; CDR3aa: CASSYEVGETQYF